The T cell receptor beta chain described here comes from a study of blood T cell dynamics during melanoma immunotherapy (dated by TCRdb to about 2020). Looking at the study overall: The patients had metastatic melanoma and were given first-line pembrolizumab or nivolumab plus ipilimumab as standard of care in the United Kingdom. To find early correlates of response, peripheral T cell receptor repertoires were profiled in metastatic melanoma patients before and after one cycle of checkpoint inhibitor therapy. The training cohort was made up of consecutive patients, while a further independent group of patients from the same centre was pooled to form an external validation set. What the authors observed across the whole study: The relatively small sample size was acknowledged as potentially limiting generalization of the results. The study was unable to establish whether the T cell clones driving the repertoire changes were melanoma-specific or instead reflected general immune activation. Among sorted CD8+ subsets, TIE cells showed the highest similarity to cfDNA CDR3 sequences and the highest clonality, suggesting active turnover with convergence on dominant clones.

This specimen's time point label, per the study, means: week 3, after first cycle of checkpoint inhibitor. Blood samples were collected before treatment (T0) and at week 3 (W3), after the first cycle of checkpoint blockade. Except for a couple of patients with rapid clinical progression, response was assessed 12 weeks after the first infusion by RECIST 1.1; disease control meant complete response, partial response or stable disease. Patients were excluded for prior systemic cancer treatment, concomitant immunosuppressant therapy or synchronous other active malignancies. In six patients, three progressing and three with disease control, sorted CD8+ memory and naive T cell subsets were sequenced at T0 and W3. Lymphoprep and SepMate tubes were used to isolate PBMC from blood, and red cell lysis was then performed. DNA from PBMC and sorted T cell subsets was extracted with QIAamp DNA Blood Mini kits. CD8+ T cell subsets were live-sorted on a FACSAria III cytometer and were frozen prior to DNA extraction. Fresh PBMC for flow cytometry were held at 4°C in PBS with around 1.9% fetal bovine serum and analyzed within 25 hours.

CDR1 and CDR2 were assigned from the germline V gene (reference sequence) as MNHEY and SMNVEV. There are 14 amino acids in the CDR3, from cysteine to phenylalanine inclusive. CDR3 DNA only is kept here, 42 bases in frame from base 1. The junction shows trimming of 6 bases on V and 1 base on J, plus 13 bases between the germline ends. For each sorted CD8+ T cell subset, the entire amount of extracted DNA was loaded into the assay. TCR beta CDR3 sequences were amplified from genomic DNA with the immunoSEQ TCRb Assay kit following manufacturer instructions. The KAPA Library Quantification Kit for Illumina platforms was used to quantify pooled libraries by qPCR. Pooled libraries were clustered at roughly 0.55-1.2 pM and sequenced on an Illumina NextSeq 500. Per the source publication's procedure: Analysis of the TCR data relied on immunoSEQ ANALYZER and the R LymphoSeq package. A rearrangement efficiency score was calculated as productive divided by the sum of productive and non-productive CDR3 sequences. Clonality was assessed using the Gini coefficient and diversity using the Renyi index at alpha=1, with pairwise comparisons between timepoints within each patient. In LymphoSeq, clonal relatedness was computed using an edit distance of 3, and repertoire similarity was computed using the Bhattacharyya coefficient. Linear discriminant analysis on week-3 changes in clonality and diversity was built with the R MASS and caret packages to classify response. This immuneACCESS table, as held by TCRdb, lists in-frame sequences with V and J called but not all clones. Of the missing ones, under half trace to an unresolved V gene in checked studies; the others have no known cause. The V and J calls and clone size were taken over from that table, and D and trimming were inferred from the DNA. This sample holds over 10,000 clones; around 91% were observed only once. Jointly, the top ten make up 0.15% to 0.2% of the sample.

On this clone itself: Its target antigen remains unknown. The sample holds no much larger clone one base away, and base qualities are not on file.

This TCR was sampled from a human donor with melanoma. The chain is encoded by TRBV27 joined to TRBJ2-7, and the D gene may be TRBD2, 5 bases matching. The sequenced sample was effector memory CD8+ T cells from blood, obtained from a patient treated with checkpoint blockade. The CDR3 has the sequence CASSSGFRSYEQYF. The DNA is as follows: TGTGCCAGCAGCTCGGGATTTCGATCCTACGAGCAGTACTTC.